A selection of T cell receptor beta chains follows, all from one sample in a study of long-term antiretroviral therapy in people with HIV. Here immunoSEQ multiplex PCR was the method, and the copy in TCRdb shows in-frame clones only, minus some. The table lists approximately 39,000 clones, around 86% of them singletons. The source was unsorted PBMCs, collected 1.5 years after starting antiretroviral therapy. The receptors originated from a young man with HIV. CDR3s include the opening cysteine and the closing phenylalanine or tryptophan. The order of the fields is clone size, J gene, V gene, D gene, CDR3 protein, CDR3 DNA. D genes are given only for firm matches. Only part of the rows carry a size: once, few, many, or a class if the clone is expanded.

size: NA; J: TRBJ2-2; V: TRBV9; D: NA; CDR3: CASSVGQAATGELFF; DNA: TGTGCCAGCAGCGTAGGCCAGGCTGCCACCGGGGAGCTGTTTTTT
size: few; J: TRBJ1-2; V: TRBV5-1; D: TRBD1; CDR3: CASSFRDRENYGYTF; DNA: TGCGCCAGCAGCTTCCGGGACAGAGAGAACTATGGCTACACCTTC
size: NA; J: TRBJ1-1; V: TRBV19; D: NA; CDR3: CASSIATEAFF; DNA: TGTGCCAGTAGTATAGCCACTGAAGCTTTCTTT
size: NA; J: TRBJ2-4; V: TRBV28; D: TRBD2; CDR3: CASSSHSGRGKNIQYF; DNA: TGTGCCAGCAGCTCCCATAGCGGGAGAGGCAAAAACATTCAGTACTTC
size: NA; J: TRBJ2-1; V: TRBV7-2; D: NA; CDR3: CASSPTSTYNEQFF; DNA: TGTGCCAGCAGCCCCACGTCCACCTACAATGAGCAGTTCTTC
size: NA; J: TRBJ1-1; V: TRBV28; D: NA; CDR3: CASSLRGWYTEAFF; DNA: TGTGCCAGCAGTTTAAGGGGCTGGTACACTGAAGCTTTCTTT
size: NA; J: TRBJ1-5; V: TRBV13; D: NA; CDR3: CASSQGLGNQPQHF; DNA: TGTGCCAGCAGCCAGGGTTTGGGCAATCAGCCCCAGCATTTT
size: NA; J: TRBJ2-6; V: TRBV15; D: NA; CDR3: CATSKDKGRSVGGANVLTF; DNA: TGTGCCACCAGCAAAGATAAGGGTCGCTCAGTAGGTGGGGCCAACGTCCTGACTTTC
size: NA; J: TRBJ1-1; V: TRBV5-1; D: TRBD1; CDR3: CASTPTTGRNTEAFF; DNA: TGCGCCAGCACTCCTACGACAGGGCGAAACACTGAAGCTTTCTTT
size: NA; J: TRBJ2-7; V: TRBV27; D: NA; CDR3: CASSFSAGHEQYF; DNA: TGTGCCAGCAGTTTCTCGGCCGGGCACGAGCAGTACTTC
size: NA; J: TRBJ2-5; V: TRBV28; D: TRBD1; CDR3: CASSFPGQGLETQYF; DNA: TGTGCCAGCAGTTTTCCCGGACAGGGTTTGGAGACCCAGTACTTC
size: once; J: TRBJ2-6; V: TRBV18; D: TRBD1; CDR3: CASSVAGTGVVGANVLTF; DNA: TGTGCCAGCTCAGTTGCCGGGACAGGGGTTGTCGGGGCCAACGTCCTGACTTTC
size: NA; J: TRBJ1-1; V: TRBV18; D: TRBD1; CDR3: CASSQGARNTEAFF; DNA: TGTGCCAGCTCACAGGGGGCAAGGAACACTGAAGCTTTCTTT